This T cell receptor (beta chain) is drawn from a study of blood T cell repertoires in COVID-19. Background on the study: T cells, B-cell-depleted T cells, or PBMCs supplied cDNA or gDNA.

CDR1 and CDR2 from the germline V gene are SNHLY and FYNNEI. V was shortened by 2 bases and J by 6 bases, with 13 bases between the two germline ends. The CDR3 covers 14 residues. Authors' data handling: Nucleated cell number was recorded as an estimate derived from reference gene primer amplification. Using immunoSEQ multiplex PCR, the repertoire was profiled, and TCRdb retains in-frame clones only, with some absent. V and J calls and clone size are those listed in that table; D and trimming were worked out from the DNA. The data show 130,000 to 150,000 clones, about 87% seen once. The origin of this receptor is a man between 50 and 59 years old who had recovered from COVID-19. The sequenced sample consisted of peripheral blood. The J gene is TRBJ1-2, the V gene TRBV2; D call uncertain. The CDR3 reads CASSEQGPSNGYTF. CDR3 coding DNA: TGTGCCAGCAGTGAACAAGGCCCTAGTAATGGCTACACCTTC.